The T cell receptor (beta chain) described here comes from a study of OX40 agonist ivuxolimab in advanced cancers. Study-level information: One patient with hepatocellular carcinoma and two with cutaneous melanoma, three in all, had partial responses.

Assay: immunoSEQ multiplex PCR; the TCRdb copy retains only in-frame clones and omits some. The table lists around 100,000 clones, 90% of them singletons. Concerning this clone itself: At one of its ends the junction is not consistent with the germline gene, which may arise from a read error.

Germline V CDR1 and CDR2: SNHLY, FYNNEI. The CDR3 is 15 residues long. This chain joins TRBV2 and TRBJ2-7; D not resolved. The source material was CD4+ or CD8+ T cells sorted from blood, sampled in a trial of the OX40 agonist ivuxolimab. This TCR was recovered from an adult with an advanced solid tumor such as melanoma, head and neck, liver or kidney cancer. The chain's CDR3 is CASTLSSGSSHEQHF. In DNA form, the CDR3 reads TGTGCCAGCACCCTTAGCTCCGGGTCCTCCCACGAGCAGCACTTC.